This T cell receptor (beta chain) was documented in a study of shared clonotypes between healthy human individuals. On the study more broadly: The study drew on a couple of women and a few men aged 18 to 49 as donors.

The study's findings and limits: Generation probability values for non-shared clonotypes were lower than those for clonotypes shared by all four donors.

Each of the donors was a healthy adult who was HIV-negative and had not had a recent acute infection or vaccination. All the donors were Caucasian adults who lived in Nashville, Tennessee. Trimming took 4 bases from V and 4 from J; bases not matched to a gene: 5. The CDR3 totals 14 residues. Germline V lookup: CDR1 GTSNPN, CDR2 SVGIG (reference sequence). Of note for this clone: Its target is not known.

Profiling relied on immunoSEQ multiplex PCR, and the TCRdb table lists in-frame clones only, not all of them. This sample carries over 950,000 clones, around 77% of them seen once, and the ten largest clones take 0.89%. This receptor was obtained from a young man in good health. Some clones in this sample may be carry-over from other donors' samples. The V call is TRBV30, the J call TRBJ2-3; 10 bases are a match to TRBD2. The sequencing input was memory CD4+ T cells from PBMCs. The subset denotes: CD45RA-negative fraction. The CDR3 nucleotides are TGTGCCTGGACCTCCGGGACTAGCGCAGATACGCAGTATTTT. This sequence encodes CAWTSGTSADTQYF.